This TCR beta chain comes out of a study of cytomegalovirus exposure and HLA in healthy donors. Study-wide findings and caveats: Sequencing depth roughly uniform across donors was assumed in presence/absence analyses. Researchers reported in a later analysis that a missense DCLRE1C variant was tied to TCR beta V- and J-gene trimming.

13 Jbeta primers and 60 Vbeta primers were used for the PCR. Clones were sequenced by immunoSEQ multiplex PCR, and TCRdb holds only the in-frame ones, with some missing. The profile covers roughly 150,000 clones, with about three quarters appearing a single time and around 3.6% taken by the ten largest. Points on this clone: The antigen is unknown.

The length of the CDR3 is 13 residues. CDR1 and CDR2 from the germline V gene are MNHEY and SMNVEV (reference sequence). With 1 base removed from V and 5 bases from J, the gap between germline ends came to 7 bases. Material for sequencing was PBMCs. V gene TRBV27 combines with J gene TRBJ2-3; D is unresolved. This receptor was taken from a male donor in good health and CMV-seronegative. CDR3 sequence: CASSLLSLDTQYF. For the CDR3, the DNA is TGTGCCAGCAGTTTATTATCGTTAGATACGCAGTATTTT.